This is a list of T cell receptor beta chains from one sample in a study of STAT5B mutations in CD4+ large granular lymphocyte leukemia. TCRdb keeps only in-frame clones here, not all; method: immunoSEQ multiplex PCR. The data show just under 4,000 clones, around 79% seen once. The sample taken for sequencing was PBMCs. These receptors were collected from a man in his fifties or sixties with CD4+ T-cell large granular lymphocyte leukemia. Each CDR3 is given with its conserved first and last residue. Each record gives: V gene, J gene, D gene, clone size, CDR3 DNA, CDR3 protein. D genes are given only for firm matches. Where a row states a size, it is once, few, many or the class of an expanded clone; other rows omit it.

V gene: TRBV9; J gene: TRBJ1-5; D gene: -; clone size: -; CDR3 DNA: TGTGCCAGCAGTCAAGAATCAGGGGGCAATCAGCCCCAGCATTTT; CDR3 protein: CASSQESGGNQPQHF
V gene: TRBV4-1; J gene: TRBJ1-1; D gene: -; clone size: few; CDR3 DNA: TGCGCCAGCAGCCAAGACTCGGTAGGGATCGGTGAAGCTTTCTTT; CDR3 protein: CASSQDSVGIGEAFF
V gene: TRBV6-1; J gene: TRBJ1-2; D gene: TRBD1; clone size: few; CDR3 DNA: TGTGCCGGGGGTGAAGGGACAGGGGTGGGTAGCCGTGGCTACACCTTC; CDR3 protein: CAGGEGTGVGSRGYTF
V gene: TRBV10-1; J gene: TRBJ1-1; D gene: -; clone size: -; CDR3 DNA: TGCGCCAGCAGTGAGGCTTTACAGGAAGACACTGAAGCTTTCTTT; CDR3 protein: CASSEALQEDTEAFF
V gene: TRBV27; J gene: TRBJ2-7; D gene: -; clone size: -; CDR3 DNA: TGTGCCAGCAGTTTCGGGCAGAAGTACGAGCAGTACTTC; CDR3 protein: CASSFGQKYEQYF
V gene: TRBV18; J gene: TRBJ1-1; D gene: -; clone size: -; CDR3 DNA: TGTGCCAGCTCACGGGACCCGGTAAGCACTGAAGCTTTCTTT; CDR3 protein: CASSRDPVSTEAFF
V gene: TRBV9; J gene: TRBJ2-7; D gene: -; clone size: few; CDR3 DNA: TGTGCCAGCAGCCTCGAGGGGGAGGGGGAGCAGTACTTC; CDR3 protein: CASSLEGEGEQYF
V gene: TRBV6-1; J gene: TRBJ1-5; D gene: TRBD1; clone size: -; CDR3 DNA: TGTGGGACAGGGGCGGGTGGCAATCAGCCCCAGCATTTT; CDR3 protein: CGTGAGGNQPQHF
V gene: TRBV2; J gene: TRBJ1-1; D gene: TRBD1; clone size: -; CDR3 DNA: TGTGCCAGCGGTAGGGGACAGGGCAAAGCTTTCTTT; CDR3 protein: CASGRGQGKAFF
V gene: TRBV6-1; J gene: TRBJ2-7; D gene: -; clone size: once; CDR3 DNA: TGTGCCAGCAGTGAAGCGCAGGCCTACGAGCAGTACTTC; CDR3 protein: CASSEAQAYEQYF
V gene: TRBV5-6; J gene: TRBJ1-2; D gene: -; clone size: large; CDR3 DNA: TGTGCCAGCAGCTCTCAGGAGATCTATGGCTACACCTTC; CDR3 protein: CASSSQEIYGYTF
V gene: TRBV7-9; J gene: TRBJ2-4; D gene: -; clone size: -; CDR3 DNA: TGTGCCAGCAGCTTACCGGGACTAGCCAAAAACATTCAGTACTTC; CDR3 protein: CASSLPGLAKNIQYF
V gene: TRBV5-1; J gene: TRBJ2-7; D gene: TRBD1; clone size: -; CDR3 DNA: TGCGCCAGCAGCCCGGGGACAGGTGGCATCTACGAGCAGTACTTC; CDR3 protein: CASSPGTGGIYEQYF
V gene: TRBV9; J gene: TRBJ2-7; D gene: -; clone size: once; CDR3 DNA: TGTGCCAGCAGTTCCTTTACGGACCACGAGCAGTACTTC; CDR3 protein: CASSSFTDHEQYF
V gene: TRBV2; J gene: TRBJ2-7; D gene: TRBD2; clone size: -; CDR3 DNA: TGTGCCAGCGCAGGACTAGCGGGGGGCACCGCCTCCTACGAGCAGTACTTC; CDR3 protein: CASAGLAGGTASYEQYF
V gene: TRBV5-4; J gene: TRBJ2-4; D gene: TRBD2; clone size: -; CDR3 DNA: TGTGCCAGCAGCTTGAGGCTAGCGGGGGGGCCGGGAAACATTCAGTACTTC; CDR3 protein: CASSLRLAGGPGNIQYF
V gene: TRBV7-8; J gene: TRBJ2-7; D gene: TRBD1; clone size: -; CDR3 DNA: TGTGCCAGCAGCTTAGCGCAGGCCGGGACAGGGATTTACGAGCAGTACTTC; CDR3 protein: CASSLAQAGTGIYEQYF
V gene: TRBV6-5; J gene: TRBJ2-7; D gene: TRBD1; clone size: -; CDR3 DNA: TGTGCCAGCAGTTACTCCCGGACAGGTTACGAGCAGTACTTC; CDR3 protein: CASSYSRTGYEQYF
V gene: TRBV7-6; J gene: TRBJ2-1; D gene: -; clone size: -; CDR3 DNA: TGTGCCAGCAGCCCCGATGGGGGGTGGGGCAATGAGCAGTTCTTC; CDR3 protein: CASSPDGGWGNEQFF
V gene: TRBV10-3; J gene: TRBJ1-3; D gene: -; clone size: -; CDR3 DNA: TGTGCCATCAGTGACAAGGCGAACTCTGGAAACACCATATATTTT; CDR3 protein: CAISDKANSGNTIYF
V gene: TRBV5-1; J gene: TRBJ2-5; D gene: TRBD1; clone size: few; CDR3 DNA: TGCGCCAGCAGCCGGGAAACAGGGGGCGTTAGGGAGACCCAGTACTTC; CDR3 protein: CASSRETGGVRETQYF
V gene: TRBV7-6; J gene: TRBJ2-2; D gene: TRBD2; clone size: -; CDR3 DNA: TGTGCCAGCAGCTTTCGACTAGCGGGGTTAGCGAACACCGGGGAGCTGTTTTTT; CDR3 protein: CASSFRLAGLANTGELFF
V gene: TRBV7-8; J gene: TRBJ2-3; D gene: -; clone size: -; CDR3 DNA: TGTGCCAGCAGCTTAGAGGGGCGCACAGATACGCAGTATTTT; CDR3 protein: CASSLEGRTDTQYF
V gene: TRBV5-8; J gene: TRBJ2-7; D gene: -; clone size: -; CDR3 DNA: TGTGCCAGCATCCCACCCAAGTCAAATTCCTACGAGCAGTACTTC; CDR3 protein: CASIPPKSNSYEQYF
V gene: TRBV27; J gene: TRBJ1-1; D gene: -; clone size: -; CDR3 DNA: TGTGCCAGCAGTTTATCGTTTGAGTTGGTGGGCCGGCAGACTGAAGCTTTCTTT; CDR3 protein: CASSLSFELVGRQTEAFF
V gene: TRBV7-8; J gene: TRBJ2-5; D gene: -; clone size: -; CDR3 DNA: TGTGCCAGCAGCTTAACCCTGGGACAAGAGACCCAGTACTTC; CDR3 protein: CASSLTLGQETQYF
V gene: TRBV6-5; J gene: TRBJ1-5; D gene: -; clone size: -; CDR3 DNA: TGTGCCAGCGGCAGATTTCAAGATAGCAATCAGCCCCAGCATTTT; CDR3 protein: CASGRFQDSNQPQHF
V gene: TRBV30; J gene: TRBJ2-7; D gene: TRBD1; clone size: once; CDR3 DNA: TGTGCCTGGAGTCCCGGGACAGGGGGCAACGAGCAGTACTTC; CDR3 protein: CAWSPGTGGNEQYF
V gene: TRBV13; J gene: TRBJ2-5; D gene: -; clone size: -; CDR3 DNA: TGTGCCAGCAGCTTAGTTGGGCCCGGGGGAGAGCAGTACTTC; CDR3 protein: CASSLVGPGGEQYF
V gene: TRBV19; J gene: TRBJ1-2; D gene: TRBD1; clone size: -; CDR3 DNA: TGTGCCAGTACCCCCGGGACAGGCATGTATGGCTACACCTTC; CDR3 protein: CASTPGTGMYGYTF
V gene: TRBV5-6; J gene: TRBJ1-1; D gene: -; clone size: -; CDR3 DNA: TGTGCCAGCAGCTTGGTGCCTTACACTGAAGCTTTCTTT; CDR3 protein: CASSLVPYTEAFF
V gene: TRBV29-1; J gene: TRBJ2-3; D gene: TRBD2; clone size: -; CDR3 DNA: TGCAGCGTTGATGCGGGGGTTGGGACAGATACGCAGTATTTT; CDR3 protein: CSVDAGVGTDTQYF
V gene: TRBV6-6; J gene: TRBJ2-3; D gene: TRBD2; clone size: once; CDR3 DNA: TGTGCCAGCACCGGACTAGCAGTAAGCACAGATACGCAGTATTTT; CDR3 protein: CASTGLAVSTDTQYF
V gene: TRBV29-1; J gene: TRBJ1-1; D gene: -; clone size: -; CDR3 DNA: TGCAGCGTGGTTAACGGGGGTGTAGCTTTCTTT; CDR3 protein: CSVVNGGVAFF
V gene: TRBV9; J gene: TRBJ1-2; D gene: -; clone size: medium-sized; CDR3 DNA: TGTGCCAGCAGTGTCTCGGGCTCTGCTAATGGCTACACCTTC; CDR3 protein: CASSVSGSANGYTF
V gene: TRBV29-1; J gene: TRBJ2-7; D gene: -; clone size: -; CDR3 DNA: TGCAGCGTTGGTGCTGGAGATGAGCAGTACTTC; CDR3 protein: CSVGAGDEQYF
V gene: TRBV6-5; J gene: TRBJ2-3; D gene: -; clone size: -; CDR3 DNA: TGTGCCAGCAGTTACTCGGCCAGCGGGAGCACAGATACGCAGTATTTT; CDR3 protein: CASSYSASGSTDTQYF
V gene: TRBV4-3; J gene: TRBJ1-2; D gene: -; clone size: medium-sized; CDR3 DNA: TGCGCCAGCAGCCAGCCAGGGAACAGATTAAGGGGCTACACCTTC; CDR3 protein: CASSQPGNRLRGYTF
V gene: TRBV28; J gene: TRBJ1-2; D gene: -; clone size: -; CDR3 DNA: TGTGCCAGCAGTTTATCCCTCTATGGCTACACCTTC; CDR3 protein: CASSLSLYGYTF
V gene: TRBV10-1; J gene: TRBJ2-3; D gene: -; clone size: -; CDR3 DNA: TGCGCCAGCAGTGAGAGACTACAGGGATCAGATACGCAGTATTTT; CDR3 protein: CASSERLQGSDTQYF
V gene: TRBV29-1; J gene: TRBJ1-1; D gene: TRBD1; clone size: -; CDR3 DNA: TGCAGCGTCGGGACAGGGGGGTCTGAAGCTTTCTTT; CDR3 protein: CSVGTGGSEAFF
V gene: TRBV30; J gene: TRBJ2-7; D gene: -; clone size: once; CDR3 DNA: TGTGCCTGGAGTCTTTCAGGGGCCTCCGAGCAGTACTTC; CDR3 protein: CAWSLSGASEQYF
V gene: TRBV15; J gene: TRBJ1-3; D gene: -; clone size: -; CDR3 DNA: TGTGCCACGTCGGAGGGAGGTGGAAACACCATATATTTT; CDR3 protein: CATSEGGGNTIYF
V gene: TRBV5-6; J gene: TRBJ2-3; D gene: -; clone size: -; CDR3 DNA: TGTACCAGCAGCTTGGTCACAGATACGCAGTATTTT; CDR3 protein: CTSSLVTDTQYF
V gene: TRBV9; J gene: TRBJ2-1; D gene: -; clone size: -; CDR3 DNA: TGTGCCAGCAGCCCCCCAACCCCCCGGACAGCCTTTTCTAGCTCCTACAATGAGCAGTTCTTC; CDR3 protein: CASSPPTPRTAFSSSYNEQFF
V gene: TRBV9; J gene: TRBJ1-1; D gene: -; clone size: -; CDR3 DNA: TGTGCCAGCAGCGTAGAGGACTGGGACCCAAACACTGAAGCTTTCTTT; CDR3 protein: CASSVEDWDPNTEAFF
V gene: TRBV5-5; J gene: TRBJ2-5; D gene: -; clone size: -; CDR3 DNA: TGTGCCAGCAGCAGATTTGGGGAGACCCAGTACTTC; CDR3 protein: CASSRFGETQYF